This T cell receptor beta chain was sequenced in a study of blood T cell repertoires in COVID-19. In the original analysis: Nucleated cell counts were estimated from reference gene primer amplification. Libraries were prepared by immunoSEQ multiplex PCR; TCRdb keeps only in-frame clonotypes and omits some of them. V and J calls and clone size are those listed in that table; D and trimming were worked out from the DNA. The sample has about 68,000 clones; around nine tenths are singletons. Germline-derived CDR1 and CDR2 are WSHSY and SAAADI. Between the trimmed V and J ends, which lost 3 bases and 0 bases, there was a span of 18 bases. The CDR3 runs 18 residues.

The specimen sequenced was peripheral blood. This TCR was recovered from a human donor in a cohort sampled during active COVID-19. The chain uses TRBV10-2 and TRBJ1-5, with D maybe TRBD1 (6 bases). CDR3 nucleotide sequence: TGCGCCAGCAGTGACGTACGGGGGGCGGGCCATAGCAATCAGCCCCAGCATTTT. Translated: CASSDVRGAGHSNQPQHF.